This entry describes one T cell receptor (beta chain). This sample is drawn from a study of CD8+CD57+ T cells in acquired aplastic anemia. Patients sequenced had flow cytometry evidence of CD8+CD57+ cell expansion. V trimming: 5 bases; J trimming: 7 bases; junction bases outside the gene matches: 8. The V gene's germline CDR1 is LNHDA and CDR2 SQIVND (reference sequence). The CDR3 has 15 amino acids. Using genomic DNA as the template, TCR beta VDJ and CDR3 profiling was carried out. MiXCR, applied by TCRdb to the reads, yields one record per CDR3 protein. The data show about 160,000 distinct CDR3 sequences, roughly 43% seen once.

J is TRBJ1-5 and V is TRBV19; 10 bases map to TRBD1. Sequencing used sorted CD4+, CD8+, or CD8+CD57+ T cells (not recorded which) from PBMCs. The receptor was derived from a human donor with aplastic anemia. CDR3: CASSSGTGVEQPQHF. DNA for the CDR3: TGTGCCAGTAGTTCAGGGACAGGGGTCGAACAGCCCCAGCATTTT.